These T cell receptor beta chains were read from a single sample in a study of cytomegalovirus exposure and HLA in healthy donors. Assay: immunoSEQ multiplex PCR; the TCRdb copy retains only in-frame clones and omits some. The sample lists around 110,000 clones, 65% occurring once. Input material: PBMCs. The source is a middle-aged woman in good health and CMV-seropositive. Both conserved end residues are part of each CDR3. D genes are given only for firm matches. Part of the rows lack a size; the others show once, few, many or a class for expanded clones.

CASSLGLAGNNEQFF | TGTGCCAGCAGCTTAGGACTAGCGGGAAACAATGAGCAGTTCTTC | NA | TRBV7-3 | TRBD2 | TRBJ2-1
CASSLDTTNEKLFF | TGTGCCAGCAGCTTGGACACTACAAATGAAAAACTGTTTTTT | few | TRBV5-4 | NA | TRBJ1-4
CASSLVGGGSDTQYF | TGTGCCAGCAGCTTAGTAGGAGGGGGCTCAGATACGCAGTATTTT | few | TRBV7-2 | NA | TRBJ2-3
CASSPTGAYEQYF | TGTGCCAGTAGTCCGACAGGAGCCTACGAGCAGTACTTC | NA | TRBV19 | NA | TRBJ2-7
CASSAATGGAHTEAFF | TGTGCCAGCAGTGCCGCTACAGGGGGCGCACACACTGAAGCTTTCTTT | NA | TRBV6-1 | TRBD1 | TRBJ1-1
CASSYGLAAGELFF | TGTGCCAGCAGTTACGGACTAGCGGCCGGGGAGCTGTTTTTT | NA | TRBV7-2 | TRBD2 | TRBJ2-2
CASSQERGLNYGYTF | TGTGCCAGCAGCCAAGAAAGGGGGCTGAACTATGGCTACACCTTC | NA | TRBV4-2 | TRBD1 | TRBJ1-2
CASSSEADTQYF | TGTGCCAGCAGTTCAGAGGCAGATACGCAGTATTTT | NA | TRBV6-6 | NA | TRBJ2-3
CASSEGGQSYGYTF | TGTGCCAGCAGTGAAGGAGGACAGAGCTATGGCTACACCTTC | NA | TRBV25-1 | NA | TRBJ1-2
CASSLARVQLSPLHF | TGTGCCAGCAGCCTGGCCAGGGTACAGCTATCACCCCTCCACTTT | NA | TRBV7-9 | NA | TRBJ1-6
CASSLEGGVWGDEQYF | TGTGCCAGCAGCTTAGAGGGGGGGGTTTGGGGGGACGAGCAGTACTTC | NA | TRBV11-2 | TRBD2 | TRBJ2-7
CASSLAGGVGTTNYGYTF | TGTGCCAGCAGCTTAGCGGGGGGTGTTGGCACGACGAACTATGGCTACACCTTC | NA | TRBV7-9 | NA | TRBJ1-2
CASRWDTGTGAEAFF | TGTGCCAGCAGGTGGGATACGGGGACAGGGGCTGAAGCTTTCTTT | few | TRBV2 | TRBD1 | TRBJ1-1
CASSLWGGSGPNQPQHF | TGTGCCAGCAGCCTGTGGGGTGGGTCAGGGCCCAATCAGCCCCAGCATTTT | once | TRBV7-8 | NA | TRBJ1-5
CASSLATSGNTDTQYF | TGTGCCAGCAGTCTTGCGACTAGCGGGAACACAGATACGCAGTATTTT | NA | TRBV27 | TRBD2 | TRBJ2-3
CATSLRIGGMNTGELFF | TGTGCCACCAGCCTAAGAATCGGCGGGATGAACACCGGGGAGCTGTTTTTT | NA | TRBV15 | NA | TRBJ2-2
CASRSLGGLVAGELFF | TGTGCCAGTAGATCCCTCGGGGGACTAGTGGCCGGGGAGCTGTTTTTT | NA | TRBV25-1 | TRBD2 | TRBJ2-2
CATSRDPAEPDNEKLFF | TGTGCCACCAGCAGAGATCCGGCGGAACCGGATAATGAAAAACTGTTTTTT | NA | TRBV15 | NA | TRBJ1-4
CASSPREGTDTQYF | TGTGCCAGCAGCCCGCGGGAGGGCACAGATACGCAGTATTTT | NA | TRBV9 | TRBD2 | TRBJ2-3
CASSLAGGYSEAFF | TGCGCCAGCAGCTTGGCGGGAGGATATTCTGAAGCTTTCTTT | NA | TRBV5-1 | NA | TRBJ1-1
CSAAGGWDYGYTF | TGCAGCGCAGCAGGGGGCTGGGACTATGGCTACACCTTC | NA | TRBV29-1 | TRBD1 | TRBJ1-2
CASSAGTGTYEQYF | TGTGCCAGCAGTGCAGGGACAGGAACCTACGAGCAGTACTTC | NA | TRBV27 | TRBD1 | TRBJ2-7
CASSFSPIRGVLNEQFF | TGTGCCAGCAGTTTTTCACCTATCCGGGGGGTTTTGAATGAGCAGTTCTTC | once | TRBV27 | TRBD2 | TRBJ2-1
CASSRSKQGAQGNTIYF | TGTGCCAGCAGCCGTTCCAAACAGGGGGCGCAGGGAAACACCATATATTTT | once | TRBV7-2 | TRBD1 | TRBJ1-3
CASSLGYRDRDFTDTQYF | TGTGCCAGCAGCTTAGGGTACCGGGACAGGGATTTCACAGATACGCAGTATTTT | few | TRBV11-2 | TRBD1 | TRBJ2-3
CASSQSPAGYEQYF | TGCGCCAGCAGCCAATCCCCCGCGGGCTACGAGCAGTACTTC | NA | TRBV4-1 | NA | TRBJ2-7
CASRRTGTGLSEKLFF | TGTGCCAGCAGAAGAACCGGGACAGGGCTTTCTGAAAAACTGTTTTTT | NA | TRBV28 | TRBD1 | TRBJ1-4
CASSTLPGQGNTIYF | TGCGCCAGCAGCACTTTACCGGGACAGGGAAACACCATATATTTT | NA | TRBV5-1 | TRBD1 | TRBJ1-3
CASSLASLGTGRAGELFF | TGTGCCAGCAGCTTAGCAAGTCTTGGGACAGGGAGGGCCGGGGAGCTGTTTTTT | NA | TRBV11-2 | TRBD1 | TRBJ2-2
CATSREGARSYEQYF | TGTGCCACCAGCAGAGAGGGCGCTCGCTCCTACGAGCAGTACTTC | once | TRBV15 | NA | TRBJ2-7
CASSLGGRGTGAEAQYF | TGTGCTAGCAGCTTAGGAGGCCGTGGGACAGGGGCGGAGGCCCAGTACTTC | NA | TRBV7-7 | TRBD1 | TRBJ2-5